One and the same sample provided the 19 T cell receptor beta chains below, sequenced in a study of cytomegalovirus exposure and HLA in healthy donors. PCR primers comprised 60 Vbeta and 13 Jbeta primers. The method was immunoSEQ multiplex PCR; TCRdb's version includes in-frame clones alone and lacks a portion of them. The sample has about 180,000 clones, over 70% seen once. Sequenced material: PBMCs. The receptors come from a man aged 18 to 30 in good health and CMV-seronegative.

This clone turned up a few times. The chain links TRBV6-1 to TRBJ1-2; D remains ambiguous. The CDR3 covers 15 residues. Germline lookup yields CDR1 MNHNS and CDR2 SASEGT. V was cut by 3 bases and J by 3 bases, with 14 bases left in between. CDR3 bases: TGTGCCAGCAGTGACTTCGACCCAGGCGACTATGGCTACACCTTC. This codes for CASSDFDPGDYGYTF.

This clone was seen a few times. The gene calls are TRBV27 and TRBJ2-4, with TRBD1 matching 8 bases. CDR3 length equals 15 residues. CDR1 MNHEY and CDR2 SMNVEV come from the germline V gene (reference sequence). V shed 1 base, J shed 3 bases, and the junction held 2 bases outside the gene matches. Here the CDR3 DNA reads TGTGCCAGCAGTTTATTGGGGACAGGCAAAAACATTCAGTACTTC. It yields the protein CASSLLGTGKNIQYF.

V is TRBV5-1 and J is TRBJ2-7, with D possibly TRBD1 on 6 matching bases. This CDR3 has 14 amino acids. V lost 2 bases, J lost 2 bases, and 11 bases lay in between. Germline values: CDR1 SGHRS, CDR2 YFSETQ. The CDR3 region is CASSLQGTTYEQYF. The CDR3 DNA reads TGCGCCAGCAGCTTACAGGGCACGACCTACGAGCAGTACTTC.

The chain joins TRBV18 to TRBJ2-3, with 7 bases aligning to TRBD1. Germline V lookup: CDR1 KGHSH, CDR2 LQKENI. The junction had 8 bases not matched to a gene; V was cut back by 6 bases and J by 2 bases. The CDR3 sequence is 15 residues long. The CDR3 protein is CASSRDRVFTDTQYF. DNA for the CDR3: TGTGCCAGCTCTCGCGACAGGGTTTTCACAGATACGCAGTATTTT.

The chain links TRBV27 to TRBJ1-5, with D perhaps TRBD1 (5 bases). Germline values: CDR1 MNHEY, CDR2 SMNVEV (reference sequence). Trimming left V 3 bases short and J 6 bases short, with 9 bases between. The CDR3 length is 13 residues. The CDR3 reads CASSFRRGQPQHF. CDR3 DNA: TGTGCCAGCAGTTTTAGAAGGGGTCAGCCCCAGCATTTT.

This chain connects TRBV6-5 to TRBJ2-7, with D unclear. Germline CDR1 is MNHEY and CDR2 is SVGAGI. CDR3 length: 15 amino acids. Trimming left V 4 bases short and J 1 base short, with 14 bases between. This CDR3 is CASSWSLAASYEQYF. CDR3 DNA: TGTGCCAGCAGTTGGAGTTTGGCGGCTTCCTACGAGCAGTACTTC.

The table lists this clone with a count of one. The chain combines TRBV7-2 with TRBJ2-3, with a weak D call TRBD2 (6 bases). Trimming pared 3 bases from V and 2 bases from J, leaving 12 bases between. This CDR3 has 15 residues. The V gene's germline CDR1 is SGHTA and CDR2 FQGNSA. CDR3 residues: CASSFWGRTTDTQYF. The CDR3 DNA reads as TGTGCCAGCAGCTTTTGGGGGAGGACCACAGATACGCAGTATTTT.

This clone was detected only a few times. The chain's CDR3 is CASSLGFGQGTKNIQYF. The DNA of the CDR3 is TGTGCCAGCAGTTTAGGTTTCGGGCAGGGGACCAAAAACATTCAGTACTTC. This chain connects TRBV27 to TRBJ2-4; perhaps TRBD1 as D (6 bases). The V and J ends lost 2 bases and 2 bases respectively, with 16 bases between them. Per germline, CDR1 MNHEY and CDR2 SMNVEV (reference sequence). The CDR3 covers 17 residues.

The chain employs TRBV2 and TRBJ1-6, with D unresolved. Trimming shortened V by 4 bases and J by 6 bases, and 10 bases separated the two germline ends. CDR3 length: 14 residues. Germline-derived CDR1 and CDR2 are SNHLY and FYNNEI. The DNA for the CDR3 is TGTGCCAGCAGTGTATCAGGAGGTAATTCACCCCTCCACTTT. Translation gives CASSVSGGNSPLHF.

The chain joins TRBV2 to TRBJ2-5; TRBD1 matches at 8 bases. The CDR3 covers 17 residues. The trim removed 6 bases at V and 0 bases at J, leaving 12 bases unmatched. Germline CDR1 SNHLY, CDR2 FYNNEI. CDR3 in DNA: TGTGCCAGCAGCCACCCCCGGGACAGGCAGAACCAAGAGACCCAGTACTTC. It codes for CASSHPRDRQNQETQYF.

The J gene is TRBJ2-1, the V gene TRBV27, with TRBD2 matching 8 bases. CDR1 and CDR2 from the germline V gene are MNHEY and SMNVEV (reference sequence). V shed 3 bases, J shed 0 bases, and the junction held 7 bases outside the gene matches. The CDR3 extends over 17 amino acids. CDR3 nucleotide sequence: TGTGCCAGCAGTTTTCTTGGCGGGGGGACCTCCTACAATGAGCAGTTCTTC. Protein: CASSFLGGGTSYNEQFF.

The chain employs TRBV19 and TRBJ1-1, with a tentative D call TRBD1 (6 bases). V was clipped by 7 bases and J by 5 bases, with 20 bases between them. This CDR3 is built from 15 residues. The germline V gene encodes CDR1 LNHDA and CDR2 SQIVND (reference sequence). The CDR3 sequence: CASKGGGGRGTEAFF. CDR3 nucleotide sequence: TGTGCCAGTAAGGGTGGCGGGGGGCGAGGAACTGAAGCTTTCTTT.

Regarding this clone: The sample carries other DNA sequences with the same CDR3. The rearrangement joins TRBV2 to TRBJ1-1, with D possibly matching TRBD1 (6 bases). Trimming removed 7 bases at V and 2 bases at J, with 14 bases between. The CDR3 totals 14 residues. Germline CDR1 and CDR2: SNHLY and FYNNEI. CDR3 in amino acids: CASTTDRINTEAFF. The CDR3 DNA sequence: TGTGCCAGCACCACGGACAGAATTAACACTGAAGCTTTCTTT.

V is TRBV6-1 and J is TRBJ1-5; possible D gene TRBD1, 5 bases. The CDR3 is made up of 13 amino acids. The V and J ends lost 8 bases and 7 bases respectively, with 15 bases between them. Germline assignment: CDR1 MNHNS and CDR2 SASEGT. The chain's CDR3 is CASGARVGQPQHF. The CDR3 DNA is TGTGCCAGCGGGGCCAGGGTAGGACAGCCCCAGCATTTT.

The J gene is TRBJ1-2, the V gene TRBV6-5; 9 nucleotides align to TRBD1. J lost 4 bases, V lost 6 bases, and 9 bases had no gene match. The CDR3 is 15 amino acids. Germline-derived CDR1 and CDR2 are MNHEY and SVGAGI. CDR3 in DNA: TGTGCCAGCAGAATAGGGACAGGGAGTATCTATGGCTACACCTTC. It codes for CASRIGTGSIYGYTF.

The chain recombines TRBV6-5 with TRBJ1-1; D may be TRBD1 (6 bases). Germline V CDR1 and CDR2: MNHEY, SVGAGI. This CDR3 is built from 12 residues. With 5 bases removed from V and 5 bases from J, the gap between germline ends came to 9 bases. CDR3 protein: CASSAQGTEAFF. DNA for the CDR3: TGTGCCAGCAGTGCACAGGGAACTGAAGCTTTCTTT.

This clone has just one count. The chain employs TRBV4-3 and TRBJ2-7; D possibly corresponds to TRBD2 (5 bases). From germline, CDR1 is LGHNA and CDR2 YSLEER. The V end was cut by 3 bases, the J end by 3 bases, with 18 bases between. The CDR3 covers 16 residues. The CDR3 spells CASSHGLSVEFYEQYF. CDR3 in DNA: TGCGCCAGCAGCCACGGACTTTCGGTGGAGTTCTACGAGCAGTACTTC.

The CDR3 here is CASSVGQAGGTDTQYF. DNA for the CDR3: TGTGCCAGCAGTGTCGGCCAAGCGGGAGGCACAGATACGCAGTATTTT. V usage is TRBV2 and J usage is TRBJ2-3; 8 bases agree with TRBD2. The V gene end was trimmed by 4 bases and the J gene end by 1 base; junction bases not matched to a gene: 7. The CDR3 extends over 16 amino acids. The germline gives CDR1 SNHLY, CDR2 FYNNEI.

The V and J genes are TRBV27 and TRBJ1-2; TRBD1 agrees at 7 bases. The CDR3 extends over 14 amino acids. V trimming: 6 bases; J trimming: 3 bases; junction bases outside the gene matches: 7. In germline, CDR1 is MNHEY, CDR2 SMNVEV (reference sequence). The CDR3 is CASRPTGAYYGYTF. The CDR3 DNA reads as TGTGCCAGCAGACCTACAGGGGCCTACTATGGCTACACCTTC.